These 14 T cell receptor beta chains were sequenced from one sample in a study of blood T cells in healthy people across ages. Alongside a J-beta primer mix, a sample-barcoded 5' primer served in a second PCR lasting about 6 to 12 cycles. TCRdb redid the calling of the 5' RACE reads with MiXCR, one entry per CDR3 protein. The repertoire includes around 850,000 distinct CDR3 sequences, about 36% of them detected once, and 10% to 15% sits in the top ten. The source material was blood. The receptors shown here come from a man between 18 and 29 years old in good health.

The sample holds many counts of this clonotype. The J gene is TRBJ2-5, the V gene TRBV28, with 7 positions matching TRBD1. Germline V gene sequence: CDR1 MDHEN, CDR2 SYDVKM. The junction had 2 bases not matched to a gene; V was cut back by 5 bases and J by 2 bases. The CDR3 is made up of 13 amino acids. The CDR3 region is CASSPGGQETQYF. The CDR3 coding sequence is TGTGCCAGCAGTCCAGGGGGACAAGAGACCCAGTACTTC.

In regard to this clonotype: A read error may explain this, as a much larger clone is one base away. CDR3 sequence reads: CASSDDRVTYEQYF. In DNA, the CDR3 is TGTGCCAGCAGTGACGACAGGGTCACCTACGAGCAGTACTTC. This chain joins TRBV6-2 or TRBV6-3 and TRBJ2-5; the match to TRBD1 covers 7 bases. The DNA end favors TRBJ2-7, so the J call may be wrong. CDR1 and CDR2 from the germline V gene are MNHEY and SVGEGT. CDR3 size: 14 residues.

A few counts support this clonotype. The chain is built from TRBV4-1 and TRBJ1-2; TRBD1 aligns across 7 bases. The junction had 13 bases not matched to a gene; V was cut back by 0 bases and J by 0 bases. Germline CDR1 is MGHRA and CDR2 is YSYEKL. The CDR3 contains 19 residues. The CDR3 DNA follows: TGCGCCAGCAGCCAAGATTGGGGGAGGGGACAGACTTCTAACTATGGCTACACCTTC. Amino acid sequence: CASSQDWGRGQTSNYGYTF.

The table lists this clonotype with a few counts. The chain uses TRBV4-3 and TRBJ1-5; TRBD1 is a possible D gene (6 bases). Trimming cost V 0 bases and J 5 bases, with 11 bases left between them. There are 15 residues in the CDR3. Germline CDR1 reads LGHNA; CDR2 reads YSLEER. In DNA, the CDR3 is TGCGCCAGCAGCCAAGACGAGGGGGAGGATCAGCCCCAGCATTTT. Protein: CASSQDEGEDQPQHF.

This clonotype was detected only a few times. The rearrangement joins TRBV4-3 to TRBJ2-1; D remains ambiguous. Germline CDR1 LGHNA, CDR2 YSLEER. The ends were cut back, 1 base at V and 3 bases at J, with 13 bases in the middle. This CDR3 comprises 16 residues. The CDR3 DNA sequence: TGCGCCAGCAGCCAAGGCCCGCGGATAGGCTACAATGAGCAGTTCTTC. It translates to CASSQGPRIGYNEQFF.

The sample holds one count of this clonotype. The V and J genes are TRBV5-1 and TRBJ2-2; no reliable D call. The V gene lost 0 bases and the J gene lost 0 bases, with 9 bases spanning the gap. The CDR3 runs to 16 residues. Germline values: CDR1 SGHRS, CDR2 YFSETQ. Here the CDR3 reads CASSLVGASNTGELFF. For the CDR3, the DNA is TGCGCCAGCAGCTTGGTTGGTGCCTCGAACACCGGGGAGCTGTTTTTT.

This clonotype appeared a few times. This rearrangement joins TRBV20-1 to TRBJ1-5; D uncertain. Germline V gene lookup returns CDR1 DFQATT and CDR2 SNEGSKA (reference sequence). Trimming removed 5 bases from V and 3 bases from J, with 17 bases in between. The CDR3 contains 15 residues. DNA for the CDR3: TGCAGTGCTTGCTCAGTTTATGGACTCAATCAGCCCCAGCATTTT. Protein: CSACSVYGLNQPQHF.

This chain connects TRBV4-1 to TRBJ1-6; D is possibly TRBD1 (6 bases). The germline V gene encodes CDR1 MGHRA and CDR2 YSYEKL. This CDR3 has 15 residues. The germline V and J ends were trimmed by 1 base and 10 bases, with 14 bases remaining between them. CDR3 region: CASSQATGYGSPLHF. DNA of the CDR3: TGCGCCAGCAGCCAAGCGACAGGTTATGGATCACCCCTCCACTTT.

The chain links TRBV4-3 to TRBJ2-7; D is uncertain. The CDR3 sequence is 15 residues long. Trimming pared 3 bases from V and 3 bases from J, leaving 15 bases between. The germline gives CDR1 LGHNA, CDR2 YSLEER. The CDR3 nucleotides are TGCGCCAGCAGCCAGTTAATAGGACCCGGCTACGAGCAGTACTTC. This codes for CASSQLIGPGYEQYF.

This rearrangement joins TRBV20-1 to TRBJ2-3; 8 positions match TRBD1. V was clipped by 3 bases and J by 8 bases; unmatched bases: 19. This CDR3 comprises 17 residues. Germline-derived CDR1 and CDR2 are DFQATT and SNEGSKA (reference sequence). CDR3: CSARGPHGGQGAGTQYF. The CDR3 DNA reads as TGCAGTGCTAGGGGTCCGCACGGGGGCCAGGGGGCAGGTACGCAGTATTTT.

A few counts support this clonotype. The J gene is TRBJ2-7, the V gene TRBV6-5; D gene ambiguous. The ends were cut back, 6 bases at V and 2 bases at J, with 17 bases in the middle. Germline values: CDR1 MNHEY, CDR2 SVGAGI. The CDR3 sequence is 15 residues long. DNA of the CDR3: TGTGCCAGCAGACACGACACCGGCCTACCCTACGAGCAGTACTTC. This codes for CASRHDTGLPYEQYF.

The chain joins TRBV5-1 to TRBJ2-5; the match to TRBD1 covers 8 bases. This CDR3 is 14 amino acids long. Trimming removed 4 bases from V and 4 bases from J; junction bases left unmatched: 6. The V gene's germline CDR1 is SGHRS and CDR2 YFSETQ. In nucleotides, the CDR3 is TGCGCCAGCAGCCTTTTCGACAGGGGAGAGACCCAGTACTTC. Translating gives CASSLFDRGETQYF.

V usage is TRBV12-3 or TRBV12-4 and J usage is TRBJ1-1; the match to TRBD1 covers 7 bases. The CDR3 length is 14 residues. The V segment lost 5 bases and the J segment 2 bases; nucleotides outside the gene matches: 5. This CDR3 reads CASSTNRGNTEAFF. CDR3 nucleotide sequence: TGTGCCAGCAGTACCAACAGGGGAAACACTGAAGCTTTCTTT.

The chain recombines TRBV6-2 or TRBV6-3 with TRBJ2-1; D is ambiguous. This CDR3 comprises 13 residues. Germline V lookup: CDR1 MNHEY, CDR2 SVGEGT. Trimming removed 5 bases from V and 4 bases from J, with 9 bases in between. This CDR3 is CASSQPPYNEQFF. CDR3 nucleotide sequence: TGTGCCAGCAGTCAGCCGCCTTACAATGAGCAGTTCTTC.